One sample yielded the 9 T cell receptor beta chains listed below, sequenced in a study of T cell responses to AZD1222 COVID-19 vaccine listed by TCRdb under 2021. The library was built by means of the immunoSEQ multiplex PCR assay. As stored in TCRdb, this immuneACCESS dataset retains in-frame rearrangements with V and J assigned. A fraction of the clones does not appear; measured against another copy, unresolved V genes explain less than half of the discrepancy, and the remainder lacks a known reason. Present in this sample are about 100,000 clones, about 87% of which were seen just once. The top ten hold around 15% of the sample. The time point label of this sample denotes: baseline before first vaccination. This material consisted of peripheral blood, taken on day 0 of AZD1222 vaccination. These receptors were taken from an adult in good health.

The table lists this clone with a count of one. The chain employs TRBV10-1 and TRBJ1-1; 7 bases are shared with TRBD1. In germline, CDR1 is WNHNN, CDR2 SYGVQD (reference sequence). There are 13 residues in the CDR3. J lost 5 bases, V lost 3 bases, and 3 bases had no gene match. The CDR3 bases are TGCGCCAGCAGTGAAGGGACAGATACTGAAGCTTTCTTT. Encoded protein: CASSEGTDTEAFF.

The rearrangement joins TRBV29-1 to TRBJ2-7, with a possible D match to TRBD2 (6 bases). This CDR3 spans 12 amino acids. Germline lookup yields CDR1 SQVTM and CDR2 ANQGSEA. V was pared by 6 bases and J by 4 bases, with 13 bases between. The CDR3 here is CSVFSGVYEQYF. DNA for the CDR3: TGCAGCGTCTTCTCGGGGGTTTACGAGCAGTACTTC.

The CDR3 coding sequence is TGTGCCTGGAGTTTGACAAGGGACACTGAAGCTTTCTTT. Protein sequence: CAWSLTRDTEAFF. V is TRBV30 and J is TRBJ1-1; D unresolved. The CDR3 spans 13 residues. V gave up 2 bases and J gave up 3 bases, with 10 bases separating them. From germline, CDR1 is GTSNPN and CDR2 SVGIG (reference sequence).

The chain uses TRBV19 and TRBJ2-3; 10 bases fit TRBD2. V was pared by 6 bases and J by 0 bases, with 0 bases of the junction left unmatched. The germline V gene has CDR1 LNHDA and CDR2 SQIVND (reference sequence). This CDR3 contains 14 residues. Here the CDR3 reads CASRTSGSTDTQYF. The CDR3 DNA reads TGTGCCAGTAGGACTAGCGGGAGCACAGATACGCAGTATTTT.

This clone has only a few counts. The V and J genes are TRBV28 and TRBJ1-1; D is unclear. Deletions cut 3 bases from V and 7 bases from J, with 12 bases between. CDR1 and CDR2 (germline): MDHEN, SYDVKM. This CDR3 is built from 13 residues. The CDR3 nucleotides are TGTGCCAGCAGTTTGAAGATCAGGTTTGAAGCTTTCTTT. Its protein product is CASSLKIRFEAFF.

The gene calls are TRBV7-9 and TRBJ1-4; D call uncertain. There are 15 residues in the CDR3. Germline V gives CDR1 SEHNR, CDR2 FQNEAQ (reference sequence). The V and J ends lost 2 bases and 5 bases respectively, with 12 bases between them. In DNA, the CDR3 is TGTGCCAGCAGCTTATTGGAGACACCAAATGAAAAACTGTTTTTT. Translation: CASSLLETPNEKLFF.

Remarks on this clone: The same CDR3 also results from other DNA sequences found in this sample. The gene calls are TRBV3-1 (or the pseudogene TRBV3-2) and TRBJ1-1; D is uncertain. The V and J ends lost 3 bases and 0 bases respectively, with 8 bases between them. The length of the CDR3 is 14 residues. The germline V gene encodes CDR1 LGHDT and CDR2 YNNKEL (reference sequence). The CDR3 coding sequence is TGTGCCAGCAGCCAGACCCTGGTGAACACTGAAGCTTTCTTT. Protein product: CASSQTLVNTEAFF.

This chain links TRBV4-1 with TRBJ2-7, with TRBD1 matching 10 bases. The CDR3 runs to 15 residues. Germline V gives CDR1 MGHRA, CDR2 YSYEKL. V shed 6 bases, J shed 1 base, and the junction held 6 bases outside the gene matches. CDR3 nucleotides: TGCGCCAGCAGTGAGCCGGGACAGGGGTCCTACGAGCAGTACTTC. Protein: CASSEPGQGSYEQYF.

This CDR3 reads CASSQKRGGRSTEAFF. The CDR3 DNA sequence: TGTGCCAGCAGCCAAAAAAGAGGAGGGAGGAGCACTGAAGCTTTCTTT. This chain joins TRBV3-1 (or the pseudogene TRBV3-2) and TRBJ1-1; D is unresolved. V gave up 2 bases and J gave up 4 bases, with 17 bases separating them. Germline-derived CDR1 and CDR2 are LGHDT and YNNKEL (reference sequence). The CDR3 sequence is 16 residues long.